This T cell receptor (beta chain) was captured by sequencing in a study of shared clonotypes between healthy human individuals. The protocol was immunoSEQ multiplex PCR, while the TCRdb copy is restricted to in-frame clones and leaves out a portion. The repertoire holds approximately 2,200,000 clones, 90% to 95% seen once, with more than 1.5% in the top ten. J gave up 1 base and V 5 bases, and 2 bases lay outside the gene matches. Germline-derived CDR1 and CDR2 are MNHEY and SMNVEV (reference sequence). The CDR3 consists of 14 residues. Naive CD8 cells were CD45RO-negative, positively selected for CCR7, excluding terminally differentiated effector memory CD45RA+ cells.

The sample taken for sequencing was naive CD8+ T cells from PBMCs. The chain carries TRBV27 and TRBJ2-3; 8 bases line up with TRBD2. The sequence derives from a man aged 18 to 29 in good health. Some clones in this sample may be carry-over from other donors' samples. The DNA of the CDR3 is TGTGCCAGCAGTAAGACTAGCGGCACAGATACGCAGTATTTT. It translates to CASSKTSGTDTQYF.